Many counts were recorded for the clone carrying this T cell receptor beta chain. The data derive from a study of T-cell reconstitution after alpha-beta-depleted transplantation in children. V gave up 1 base and J gave up 9 bases, with 12 bases separating them. The CDR3 length is 13 residues. Germline V CDR1 and CDR2: MDHEN, SYDVKM. Unique molecular identifiers were built into the TCRbeta library. TCRdb used MiXCR to reprocess the PCR reads, holding one entry per CDR3 protein. The sample contains around 250,000 distinct CDR3 sequences, roughly 8% of which appear only once. Sequences were derived from PBMCs, mostly from graft donor cells, sampled 180 days after TCRalphabeta/CD19-depleted stem cell transplant. The chain has TRBV28 and TRBJ1-1, with D unclear. This receptor was obtained from a male patient younger than 18 who had a stem cell transplant for acute lymphoblastic leukemia, so the T cells may come from the graft donor. The CDR3 protein is CASSLSAPQKAFF. CDR3 nucleotide sequence: TGTGCCAGCAGTTTATCGGCACCCCAAAAAGCTTTCTTT.